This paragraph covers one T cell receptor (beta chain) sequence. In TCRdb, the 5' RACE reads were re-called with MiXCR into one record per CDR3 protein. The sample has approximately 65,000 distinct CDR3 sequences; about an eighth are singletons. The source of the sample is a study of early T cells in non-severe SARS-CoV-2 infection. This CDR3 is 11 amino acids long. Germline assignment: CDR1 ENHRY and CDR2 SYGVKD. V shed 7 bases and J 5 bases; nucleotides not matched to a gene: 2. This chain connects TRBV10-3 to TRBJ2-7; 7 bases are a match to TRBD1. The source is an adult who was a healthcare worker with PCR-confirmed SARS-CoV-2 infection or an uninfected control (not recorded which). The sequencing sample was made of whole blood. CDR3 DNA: TGTGCCATCATGACAGGGAACGAGCAGTACTTC. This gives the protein CAIMTGNEQYF.